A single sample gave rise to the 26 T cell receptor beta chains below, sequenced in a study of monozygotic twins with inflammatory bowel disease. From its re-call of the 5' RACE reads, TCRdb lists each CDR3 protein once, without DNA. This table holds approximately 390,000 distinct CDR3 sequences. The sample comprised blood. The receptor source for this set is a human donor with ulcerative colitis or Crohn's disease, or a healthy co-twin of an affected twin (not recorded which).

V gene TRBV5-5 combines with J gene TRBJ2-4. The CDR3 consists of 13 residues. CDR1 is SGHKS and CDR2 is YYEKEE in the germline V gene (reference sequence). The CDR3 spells CASSGQSKNIQYF.

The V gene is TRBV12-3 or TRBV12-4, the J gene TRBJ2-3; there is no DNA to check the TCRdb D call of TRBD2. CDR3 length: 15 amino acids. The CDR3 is CASSRLGASTDTQYF.

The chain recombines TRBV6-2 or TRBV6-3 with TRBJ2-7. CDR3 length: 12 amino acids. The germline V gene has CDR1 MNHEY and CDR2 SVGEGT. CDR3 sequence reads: CASTNTAYEQYF.

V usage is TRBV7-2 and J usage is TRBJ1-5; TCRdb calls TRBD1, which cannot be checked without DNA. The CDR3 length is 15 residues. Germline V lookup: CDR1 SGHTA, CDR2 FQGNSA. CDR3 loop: CASSLMSGEGQPQHF.

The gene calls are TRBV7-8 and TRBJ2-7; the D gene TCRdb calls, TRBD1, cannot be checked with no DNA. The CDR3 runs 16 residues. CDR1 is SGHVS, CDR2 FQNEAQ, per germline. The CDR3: CASSTPDRGRSYEQYF.

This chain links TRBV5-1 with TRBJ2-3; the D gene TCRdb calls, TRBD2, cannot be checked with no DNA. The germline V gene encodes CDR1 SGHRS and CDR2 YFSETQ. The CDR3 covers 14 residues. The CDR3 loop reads CASSLSGPTDTQYF.

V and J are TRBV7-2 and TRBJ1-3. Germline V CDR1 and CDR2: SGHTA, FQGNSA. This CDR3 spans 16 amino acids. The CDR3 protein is CASSMGLSGSGNTIYF.

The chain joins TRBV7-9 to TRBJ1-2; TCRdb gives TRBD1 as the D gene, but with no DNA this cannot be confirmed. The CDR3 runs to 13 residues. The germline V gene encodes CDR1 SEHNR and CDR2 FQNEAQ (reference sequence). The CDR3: CASSSPGRDGYTF.

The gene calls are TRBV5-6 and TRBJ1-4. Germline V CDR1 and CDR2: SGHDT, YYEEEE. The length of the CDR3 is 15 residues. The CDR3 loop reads CASSFQGTSSEKLFF. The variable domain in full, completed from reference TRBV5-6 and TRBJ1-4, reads DAGVTQSPTHLIKTRGQQVTLRCSPKSGHDTVSWYQQALGQGPQFIFQYYEEEERQRGNFPDRFSGHQFPNYSSELNVNALLLGDSALYLCASSFQGTSSEKLFFGSGTQLSVL.

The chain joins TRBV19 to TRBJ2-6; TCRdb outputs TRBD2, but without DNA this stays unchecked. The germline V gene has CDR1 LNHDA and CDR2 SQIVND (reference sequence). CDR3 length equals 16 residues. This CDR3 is CASRREGGSGANVLTF.

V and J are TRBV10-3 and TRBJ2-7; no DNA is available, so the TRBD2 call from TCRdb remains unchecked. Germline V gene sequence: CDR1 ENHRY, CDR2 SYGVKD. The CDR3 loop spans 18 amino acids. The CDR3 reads CAIRDQGLAGDLSYEQYF.

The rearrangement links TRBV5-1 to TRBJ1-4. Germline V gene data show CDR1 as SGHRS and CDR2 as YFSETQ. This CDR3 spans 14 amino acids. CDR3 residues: CASSLGTEWEKLFF.

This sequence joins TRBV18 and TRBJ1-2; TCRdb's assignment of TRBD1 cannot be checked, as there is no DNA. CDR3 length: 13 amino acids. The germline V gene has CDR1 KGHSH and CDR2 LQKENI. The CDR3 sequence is CASSRDRIYGYTF.

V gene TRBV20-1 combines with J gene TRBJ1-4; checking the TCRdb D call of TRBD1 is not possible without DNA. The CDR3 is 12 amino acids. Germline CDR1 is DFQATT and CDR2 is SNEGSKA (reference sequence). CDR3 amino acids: CSAQGAGEKLFF.

This chain's CDR3 is CSARTNSGPSYNEQFF. V usage is TRBV20-1 and J usage is TRBJ2-1; TCRdb's D gene call, TRBD2, goes unchecked for lack of DNA. The CDR3 has 16 residues. CDR1 DFQATT and CDR2 SNEGSKA come from the germline V gene (reference sequence).

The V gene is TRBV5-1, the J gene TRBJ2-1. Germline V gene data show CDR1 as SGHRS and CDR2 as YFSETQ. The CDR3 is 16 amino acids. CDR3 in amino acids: CASSSGTGGPYNEQFF. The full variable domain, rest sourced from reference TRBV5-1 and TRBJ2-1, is KAGVTQTPRYLIKTRGQQVTLSCSPISGHRSVSWYQQTPGQGLQFLFEYFSETQRNKGNFPGRFSGRQFSNSRSEMNVSTLELGDSALYLCASSSGTGGPYNEQFFGPGTRLTVL.

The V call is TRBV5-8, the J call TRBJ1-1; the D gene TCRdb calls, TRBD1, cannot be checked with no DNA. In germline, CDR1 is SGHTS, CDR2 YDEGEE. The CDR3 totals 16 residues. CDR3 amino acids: CASSLDTGTGNTEAFF. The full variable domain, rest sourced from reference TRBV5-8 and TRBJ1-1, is EAGVTQSPTHLIKTRGQQATLRCSPISGHTSVYWYQQALGLGLQFLLWYDEGEERNRGNFPPRFSGRQFPNYSSELNVNALELEDSALYLCASSLDTGTGNTEAFFGQGTRLTVV.

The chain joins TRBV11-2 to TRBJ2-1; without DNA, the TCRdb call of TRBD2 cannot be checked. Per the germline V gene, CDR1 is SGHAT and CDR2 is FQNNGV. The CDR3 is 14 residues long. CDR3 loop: CASSLGRVGHEQFF.

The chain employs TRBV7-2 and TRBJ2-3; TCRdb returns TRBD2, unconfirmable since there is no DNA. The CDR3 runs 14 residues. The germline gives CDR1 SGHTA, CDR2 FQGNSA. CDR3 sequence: CASSLGLTADTQYF.

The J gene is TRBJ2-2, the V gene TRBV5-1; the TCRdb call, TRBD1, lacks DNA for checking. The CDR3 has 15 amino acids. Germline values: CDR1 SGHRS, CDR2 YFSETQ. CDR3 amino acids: CASSGRGPNTGELFF.

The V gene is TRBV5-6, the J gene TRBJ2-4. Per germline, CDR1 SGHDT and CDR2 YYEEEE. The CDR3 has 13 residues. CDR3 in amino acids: CASSLRGENIQYF.

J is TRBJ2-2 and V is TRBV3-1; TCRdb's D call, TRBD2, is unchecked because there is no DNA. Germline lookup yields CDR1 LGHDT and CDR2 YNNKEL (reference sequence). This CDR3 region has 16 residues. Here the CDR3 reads CASGSSGRKNTGELFF.

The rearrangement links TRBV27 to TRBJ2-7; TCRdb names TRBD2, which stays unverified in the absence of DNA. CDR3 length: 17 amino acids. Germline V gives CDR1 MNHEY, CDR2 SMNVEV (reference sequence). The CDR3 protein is CASRRTDRSLRTYEQYF.

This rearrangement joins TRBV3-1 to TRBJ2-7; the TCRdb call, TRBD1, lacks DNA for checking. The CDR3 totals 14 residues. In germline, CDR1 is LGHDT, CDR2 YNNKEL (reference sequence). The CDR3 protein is CASSRPGGHDEQYF.

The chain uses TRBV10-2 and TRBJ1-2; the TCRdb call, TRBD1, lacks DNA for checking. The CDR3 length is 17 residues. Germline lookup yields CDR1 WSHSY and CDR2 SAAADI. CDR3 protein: CASSESVGAVWDYGYTF.

The CDR3 is CATNTGGQETQYF. V gene TRBV15 combines with J gene TRBJ2-5; TCRdb picks TRBD1, but there is no DNA to check that call. The germline CDR1 and CDR2 sequences are LNHNV and YYDKDF (reference sequence). The length of the CDR3 is 13 residues.